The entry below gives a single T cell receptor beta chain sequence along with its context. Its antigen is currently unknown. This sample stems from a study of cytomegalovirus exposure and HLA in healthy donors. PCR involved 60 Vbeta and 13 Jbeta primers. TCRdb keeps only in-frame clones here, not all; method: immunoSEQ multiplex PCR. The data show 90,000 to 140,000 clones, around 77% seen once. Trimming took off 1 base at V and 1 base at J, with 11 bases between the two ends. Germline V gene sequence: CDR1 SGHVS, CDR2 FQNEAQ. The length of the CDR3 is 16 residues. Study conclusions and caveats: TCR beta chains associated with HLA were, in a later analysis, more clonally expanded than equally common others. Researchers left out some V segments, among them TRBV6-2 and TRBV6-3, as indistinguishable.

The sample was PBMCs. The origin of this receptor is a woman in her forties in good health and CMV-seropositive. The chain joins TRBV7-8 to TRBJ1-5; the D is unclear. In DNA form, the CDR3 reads TGTGCCAGCAGCTTAGGGGCCCCCCAAAGCAATCAGCCCCAGCATTTT. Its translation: CASSLGAPQSNQPQHF.